The 8 T cell receptor beta chains in this list originate from one sample, sequenced in a study of cytomegalovirus exposure and HLA in healthy donors (dated by TCRdb to about 2017). The library was obtained by the immunoSEQ multiplex PCR assay. A mixture of 60 forward primers for TCR Vbeta segments and 13 reverse primers for TCR Jbeta segments was used in the multiplex PCR. TCRdb mirrors the immuneACCESS table, restricted to in-frame sequences. Some clones are absent from its copies; in checked studies, under half trace to an unresolved V gene, and the reason for the others is unknown. Counted in this sample were about 160,000 clones; approximately 62% of them appeared once. The ten largest account for 1.3% to 1.5% of the sample. The sequencing sample was made of PBMCs. The receptors were gathered from a man aged 50 to 60 in good health and CMV-seronegative.

The V and J genes are TRBV7-9 and TRBJ1-4, with 10 bases that match TRBD1. The CDR3 covers 18 residues. Germline V gives CDR1 SEHNR, CDR2 FQNEAQ (reference sequence). The junction had 12 bases not matched to a gene; V was cut back by 5 bases and J by 3 bases. CDR3: CASSDPGTGEPPNEKLFF. CDR3 coding DNA: TGTGCCAGCAGCGACCCGGGGACAGGGGAGCCCCCTAATGAAAAACTGTTTTTT. The complete variable domain, with remaining parts taken from reference TRBV7-9 and TRBJ1-4, reads DTGVSQNPRHKITKRGQNVTFRCDPISEHNRLYWYRQTLGQGPEFLTYFQNEAQLEKSRLLSDRFSAERPKGSFSTLEIQRTEQGDSAMYLCASSDPGTGEPPNEKLFFGSGTQLSVL.

This rearrangement joins TRBV10-3 to TRBJ2-7; 9 nucleotides line up with TRBD1. V trimming: 6 bases; J trimming: 6 bases; junction bases outside the gene matches: 6. The germline V gene has CDR1 ENHRY and CDR2 SYGVKD. The CDR3 loop spans 13 amino acids. The CDR3 sequence: CAISEDRGVEQYF. CDR3 DNA sequence: TGTGCCATCAGCGAGGACAGGGGCGTCGAGCAGTACTTC.

The chain combines TRBV5-5 with TRBJ2-1; TRBD1 aligns across 8 bases. CDR1 is SGHKS, CDR2 YYEKEE, per germline (reference sequence). V lost 3 bases and J lost 1; bases outside the gene matches: 6. The CDR3 is made up of 16 amino acids. The DNA for the CDR3 is TGTGCCAGCAGCTCCCGACAGGGGAAATCCTACAATGAGCAGTTCTTC. This translates into CASSSRQGKSYNEQFF.

The V call is TRBV11-2, the J call TRBJ1-6; unclear D gene. V was cut by 2 bases and J by 0 bases, with 11 bases left in between. The V gene's germline CDR1 is SGHAT and CDR2 FQNNGV. The CDR3 spans 17 residues. CDR3 region: CASSLRRGSSYNSPLHF. The CDR3 DNA sequence: TGTGCCAGCAGCTTACGAAGAGGAAGCTCCTATAATTCACCCCTCCACTTT.

The V and J genes are TRBV5-4 and TRBJ2-1, with unresolved D. Per germline, CDR1 SGHNT and CDR2 YYREEE (reference sequence). V gave up 0 bases and J gave up 0 bases, with 7 bases separating them. The CDR3 covers 15 residues. CDR3 nucleotides: TGTGCCAGCAGCTTGGTTGGCAGCTCCTACAATGAGCAGTTCTTC. Translated: CASSLVGSSYNEQFF.

This chain joins TRBV6-5 and TRBJ2-3, with a weak D call TRBD1 (6 bases). Germline assignment: CDR1 MNHEY and CDR2 SVGAGI. The V end lost 6 bases, the J end lost 7 bases, and 14 bases lay between the germline ends. The length of the CDR3 is 13 residues. In DNA form, the CDR3 reads TGTGCCAGCAGCACAGGGAATAAGAATACGCAGTATTTT. This codes for CASSTGNKNTQYF.

The chain combines TRBV6-5 with TRBJ1-5; TRBD1 aligns across 10 bases. With V trimmed by 6 bases and J by 7 bases, 3 bases remained unmatched. The germline gives CDR1 MNHEY, CDR2 SVGAGI. This CDR3 region has 13 residues. As DNA, the CDR3 is TGTGCCAGCAGGGGACAGGGGAACCAGCCCCAGCATTTT. Protein product: CASRGQGNQPQHF.

The chain has TRBV6-1 and TRBJ2-5; 8 nucleotides line up with TRBD1. The V segment lost 11 bases and the J segment 1 base; nucleotides outside the gene matches: 12. Germline V gene sequence: CDR1 MNHNS, CDR2 SASEGT. The CDR3 is made up of 15 amino acids. CDR3 loop: CAGLTRTGTQETQYF. In DNA form, the CDR3 reads TGTGCCGGGCTCACTAGGACAGGGACCCAAGAGACCCAGTACTTC.